This section outlines one TCR beta chain sequence together with its context. V gave up 5 bases and J gave up 5 bases, with 9 bases separating them. This CDR3 has 12 amino acids. Germline CDR1 is SGHVS and CDR2 is FQNEAQ. In the PCR, 60 Vbeta and 13 Jbeta primers were used. The protocol was immunoSEQ multiplex PCR, while the TCRdb copy is restricted to in-frame clones and leaves out a portion. The sample yields under 200,000 clones, 80% to 85% seen once. This sample is drawn from a study of cytomegalovirus exposure and HLA in healthy donors. Whole-study context: In a previous analysis, nearly 120 million unique TCR beta sequences were found from approximately 180 million T cells.

The TCR originated in a human donor in good health. The specimen was PBMCs. J is TRBJ2-5 and V is TRBV7-8; D is uncertain. The CDR3 here is CASSRNGETQYF. Here the CDR3 DNA reads TGTGCCAGCAGCAGAAACGGGGAGACCCAGTACTTC.